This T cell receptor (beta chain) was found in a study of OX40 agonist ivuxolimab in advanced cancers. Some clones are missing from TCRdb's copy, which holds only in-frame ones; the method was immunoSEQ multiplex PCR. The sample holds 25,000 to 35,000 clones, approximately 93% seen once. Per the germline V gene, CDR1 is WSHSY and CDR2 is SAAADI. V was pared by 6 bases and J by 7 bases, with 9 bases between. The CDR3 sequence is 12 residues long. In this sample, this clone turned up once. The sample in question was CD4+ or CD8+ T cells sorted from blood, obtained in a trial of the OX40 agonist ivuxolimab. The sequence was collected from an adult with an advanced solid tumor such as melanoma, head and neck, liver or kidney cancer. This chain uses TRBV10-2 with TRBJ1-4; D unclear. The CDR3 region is CASSAGVEKLFF. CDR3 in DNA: TGCGCCAGCAGCGCCGGGGTTGAAAAACTGTTTTTT.